The rows below give T cell receptor beta chains drawn from one sample of a study of blood T cells in healthy people across ages. TCRdb redid the calling of the 5' RACE reads with MiXCR, one entry per CDR3 protein. Of 1.5 million to 2 million distinct CDR3 sequences in the sample, about two fifths were seen once. The sequenced material came from blood. The receptors shown here come from a human donor in good health. The CDR3 runs from the conserved cysteine through the conserved F or W. Fields, in order: clone size, V gene, D gene, J gene, CDR3 protein, CDR3 DNA. D genes are given only for firm matches. Size tells how often a clone was seen (once, few, many) or the class of an expanded clone, and some rows leave it out.

few,TRBV4-3,.,TRBJ1-4,CASSQEIRGFWEKLFF,TGCGCCAGCAGCCAAGAAATTAGGGGATTTTGGGAAAAACTGTTTTTT
.,TRBV29-1,.,TRBJ2-7,CSVDVWTATTNEQYF,TGCAGCGTTGATGTCTGGACAGCGACAACCAACGAGCAGTACTTC
.,TRBV7-2,.,TRBJ2-5,CASSLTGTRETQYF,TGTGCCAGCAGCTTAACAGGGACGCGGGAGACCCAGTACTTC
many,TRBV9,.,TRBJ1-5,CASSVGGSPNQPQHF,TGTGCCAGCAGCGTAGGGGGCAGTCCTAATCAGCCCCAGCATTTT
.,TRBV9,TRBD1,TRBJ2-1,CASSVSSRTGRSGTQFF,TGTGCCAGCAGCGTAAGCTCCCGGACAGGGAGGTCGGGGACCCAGTTCTTC
.,TRBV4-3,.,TRBJ2-1,CPSSQPITPGQYNEQFF,TGCCCCAGCAGCCAACCAATAACCCCCGGGCAGTACAATGAGCAGTTCTTC
few,TRBV20-1,.,TRBJ2-3,CSGLWTLTTDTQYF,TGCAGTGGTTTGTGGACGCTAACTACAGATACGCAGTATTTT
few,TRBV29-1,.,TRBJ1-1,CSVEGGGGQSAFF,TGCAGCGTTGAGGGGGGAGGTGGACAGTCAGCTTTCTTT
few,TRBV11-3,TRBD1,TRBJ2-7,CASSWEPGQISYEQYF,TGTGCCAGCAGCTGGGAACCGGGACAGATCTCCTACGAGCAGTACTTC
.,TRBV15,.,TRBJ2-5,CATSRDRVSSRETQYF,TGTGCCACCAGCAGAGACAGGGTTTCTAGTCGGGAGACCCAGTACTTC
.,TRBV5-1,.,TRBJ1-2,CASSLDRGVGEGYTF,TGCGCCAGCAGCTTGGATCGAGGGGTTGGCGAGGGCTACACCTTC
few,TRBV10-3,TRBD1,TRBJ1-1,CAISGTGETEAFF,TGTGCCATCAGCGGGACAGGGGAAACTGAAGCTTTCTTT
.,TRBV7-2,.,TRBJ1-1,CASSFQWSEAFF,TGTGCCAGCAGCTTCCAATGGAGTGAAGCTTTCTTT
.,TRBV24-1,TRBD1,TRBJ1-2,CATSDPGTGGARGYTF,TGTGCCACCAGTGACCCCGGGACAGGGGGCGCACGGGGCTACACCTTC
.,TRBV6-5,.,TRBJ1-2,CASSSDPGPNYGYTF,TGCGCCAGCAGTTCGGATCCGGGCCCTAACTATGGCTACACCTTC
few,TRBV5-1,.,TRBJ2-7,CASSLNGPPYEQYF,TGCGCCAGCAGCTTGAACGGTCCCCCATACGAGCAGTACTTC
.,TRBV28,TRBD1,TRBJ2-1,CASRGQGGNNEQFF,TGTGCCAGCAGAGGACAGGGGGGAAACAATGAGCAGTTCTTC
.,TRBV13,.,TRBJ1-4,CASSPRGSEGSGGDEKLFF,TGTGCCAGCAGCCCCCGAGGTAGCGAGGGGAGTGGCGGGGATGAAAAACTGTTTTTT
.,TRBV10-3,.,TRBJ1-4,CAISRENNEKLFF,TGTGCCATCAGCAGGGAAAACAATGAAAAACTGTTTTTT
.,TRBV20-1,.,TRBJ1-6,CSAMETGPIPSSLHF,TGCAGTGCTATGGAAACCGGGCCTATTCCCTCATCCCTCCACTTT
.,TRBV4-2,.,TRBJ1-2,CASSQAQGRGYTF,TGTGCCAGCAGCCAAGCTCAGGGACGAGGCTACACCTTC
.,TRBV2,.,TRBJ2-3,CASSEEYTQYF,TGTGCCAGCAGTGAAGAGTATACGCAGTATTTT
.,TRBV4-2,.,TRBJ2-3,CASSQAGAMETDTQYF,TGTGCCAGCAGCCAAGCGGGGGCAATGGAGACAGATACGCAGTATTTT
many,TRBV7-9,TRBD1,TRBJ2-7,CASSLRGGQGFYEQYF,TGTGCCAGCAGCCTAAGAGGGGGACAGGGCTTCTACGAGCAGTACTTC
.,TRBV11-3,TRBD1,TRBJ2-1,CASAARDRLNEQFF,TGTGCCAGCGCCGCCCGGGACAGACTCAATGAGCAGTTCTTC
.,TRBV27,TRBD1,TRBJ1-2,CASSHVGTGTYGYTF,TGTGCCAGCAGCCACGTGGGGACAGGGACCTATGGCTACACCTTC
.,TRBV4-3,TRBD1,TRBJ1-2,CASSLGQGLSYGYTF,TGCGCCAGCAGCCTAGGACAGGGTCTCAGCTATGGCTACACCTTC
few,TRBV3-1,.,TRBJ1-5,CASSDSRREYSNQPQHF,TGTGCCAGCAGCGATTCGAGACGTGAATATAGCAATCAGCCCCAGCATTTT
few,TRBV4-2,.,TRBJ2-5,CASSRGRTLVKVETQYF,TGTGCCAGCAGCCGTGGTCGGACCCTGGTGAAAGTGGAGACCCAGTACTTC
.,TRBV29-1,.,TRBJ2-2,CSVGGGSGTGELFF,TGCAGCGTCGGAGGGGGGAGCGGGACCGGGGAGCTGTTTTTT
.,TRBV7-2,.,TRBJ1-2,CASSLEGGPGYTF,TGTGCCAGCAGCTTAGAGGGGGGGCCCGGCTACACCTTC
.,TRBV30,.,TRBJ2-7,CAWSFSLDYEQYF,TGCGCCTGGAGTTTCAGCCTAGACTACGAGCAGTACTTC
.,TRBV2,.,TRBJ2-1,CASSERPGTNNEQFF,TGTGCCAGCAGTGAACGCCCAGGGACGAACAATGAGCAGTTCTTC
.,TRBV29-1,.,TRBJ2-3,CSGDWDTQYF,TGCAGCGGCGACTGGGATACGCAGTATTTT
.,TRBV4-3,.,TRBJ1-2,CASSQVRGQLPYGYTF,TGCGCCAGCAGCCAGGTACGTGGACAGTTACCTTATGGCTACACCTTC
few,TRBV6-1,.,TRBJ2-3,CALGSGFFTTDTQYF,TGTGCCTTAGGATCGGGCTTCTTCACCACAGATACGCAGTATTTT
.,TRBV6-5,.,TRBJ2-7,CTSSYSSLGAYEQYF,TGTACCAGCAGTTACTCGAGCTTAGGGGCTTACGAGCAGTACTTC
.,TRBV5-1,.,TRBJ2-7,CASSQQSNSYEQYF,TGCGCCAGCAGCCAGCAGAGCAACTCCTACGAGCAGTACTTC